The next 6 T cell receptor beta chains were all read from a single sample in a study of OX40 agonist ivuxolimab in advanced cancers. Repertoires were generated with immunoSEQ multiplex PCR, while TCRdb's copy carries only in-frame clones and drops some. This repertoire shows 77,000 or so clones, roughly nine tenths found once; its top ten account for about 0.4%. Specimen: CD4+ or CD8+ T cells sorted from blood, collected in a trial of the OX40 agonist ivuxolimab. The source of these receptors is an adult with an advanced solid tumor such as melanoma, head and neck, liver or kidney cancer.

The chain is built from TRBV5-1 and TRBJ1-5; D not certain. The CDR3 extends over 13 amino acids. V was shortened by 0 bases and J by 7 bases, with 8 bases between the two germline ends. The germline gives CDR1 SGHRS, CDR2 YFSETQ. CDR3 loop: CASSLAGQQPQHF. In DNA, the CDR3 is TGCGCCAGCAGCTTGGCCGGGCAGCAGCCCCAGCATTTT.

V and J are TRBV7-2 and TRBJ2-5; D is unresolved. V shed 5 bases and J shed 1 base, with 5 bases lying between them. Germline assignment: CDR1 SGHTA and CDR2 FQGNSA. This CDR3 comprises 12 residues. The CDR3 nucleotides are TGTGCCAGCAGCCCCACCCAAGAGACCCAGTACTTC. It translates to CASSPTQETQYF.

V and J are TRBV5-6 and TRBJ1-4; D may be TRBD1 (5 bases). Germline V gene sequence: CDR1 SGHDT, CDR2 YYEEEE. CDR3 length: 14 amino acids. V was trimmed by 2 bases and J by 7 bases, leaving 12 bases between them. DNA of the CDR3: TGTGCCAGCAGCTTACAGGCTGTGGGTGAAAAACTGTTTTTT. Translation gives CASSLQAVGEKLFF.

This clone was seen a few times. The V call is TRBV19, the J call TRBJ1-5; 7 nucleotides match TRBD1. Germline CDR1 is LNHDA and CDR2 is SQIVND (reference sequence). The CDR3 contains 14 residues. The trim removed 5 bases at V and 2 bases at J, leaving 3 bases unmatched. The CDR3 loop reads CASSDRAGNQPQHF. CDR3 in DNA: TGTGCCAGTAGTGACAGGGCCGGCAATCAGCCCCAGCATTTT.

This clone has more than one count but fewer than ten. The chain uses TRBV7-2 and TRBJ2-7; no reliable D call. The germline V and J ends were trimmed by 3 bases and 0 bases, with 9 bases remaining between them. Germline V gene data show CDR1 as SGHTA and CDR2 as FQGNSA. The CDR3 is 14 residues long. CDR3 nucleotides: TGTGCCAGCAGCTTCGGTCCTTTCTCCTACGAGCAGTACTTC. Translated: CASSFGPFSYEQYF.

The chain couples TRBV7-2 to TRBJ1-6, with 8 bases identical to TRBD1. The CDR3 extends over 13 amino acids. Germline loops: CDR1 SGHTA, CDR2 FQGNSA. The junction had 5 bases not matched to a gene; V was cut back by 5 bases and J by 11 bases. In DNA form, the CDR3 reads TGTGCCAGCAGCCCCCAGGGGGCAACACCCCTCCACTTT. Amino acid sequence: CASSPQGATPLHF.